Below are 30 T cell receptor beta chains sequenced from a single sample in a study of blood T cell repertoires in COVID-19. Using immunoSEQ multiplex PCR, the repertoire was profiled, and TCRdb retains in-frame clones only, with some absent. In the table there are 150,000 to 200,000 clones, under 90% of which are singletons. The material sequenced was peripheral blood. The receptor set was obtained from a woman older than 75 with acute or convalescent COVID-19.

V usage is TRBV7-6 and J usage is TRBJ2-2; possibly TRBD2 for D (6 bases). The CDR3 runs 15 residues. Germline V gene lookup returns CDR1 SGHVS and CDR2 FNYEAQ. The germline V and J ends were trimmed by 4 bases and 1 base, with 10 bases remaining between them. The CDR3 reads CASSSPGENTGELFF. Here the CDR3 DNA reads TGTGCCAGCAGCTCCCCGGGAGAGAACACCGGGGAGCTGTTTTTT.

The genes are TRBV12-3 or TRBV12-4 and TRBJ2-1; tentatively, D is TRBD1 (6 bases). The CDR3 has 13 amino acids. V lost 7 bases and J lost 3, with 10 bases in between. CDR3 bases: TGTGCCAGCACCACGACAGGCTACAATGAGCAGTTCTTC. The encoded protein is CASTTTGYNEQFF.

The V gene is TRBV4-1, the J gene TRBJ2-3, with 12 bases lining up with TRBD2. Germline V gives CDR1 MGHRA, CDR2 YSYEKL. The CDR3 loop spans 18 amino acids. V gave up 0 bases and J gave up 2 bases; unmatched junction bases: 6. The CDR3 loop is CASSQETSGGGPTDTQYF. The CDR3 DNA reads TGCGCCAGCAGCCAAGAGACTAGCGGGGGAGGGCCCACAGATACGCAGTATTTT.

The CDR3 here is CASNYMAGANVLTF. The CDR3 DNA follows: TGTGCCAGCAACTACATGGCTGGGGCCAACGTCCTGACTTTC. V gene TRBV6-5 combines with J gene TRBJ2-6; D is ambiguous. Per germline, CDR1 MNHEY and CDR2 SVGAGI. V was trimmed by 7 bases and J by 2 bases, leaving 9 bases between them. This CDR3 region has 14 residues.

The chain carries TRBV24-1 and TRBJ2-2; 7 nucleotides align to TRBD2. This CDR3 is built from 17 residues. V was pared by 5 bases and J by 8 bases, with 16 bases of the junction left unmatched. Germline CDR1 reads KGHDR; CDR2 reads SFDVKD. CDR3 coding DNA: TGTGCCACCAGTGGGAAGTTGCGGACTAGAGGAACGGGGGAGCTGTTTTTT. The encoded protein is CATSGKLRTRGTGELFF.

This clone was found a few times. CDR3 DNA: TGTGCCAGCAGCTACAGAACTAGCGGGAACACCGGGGAGCTGTTTTTT. As protein: CASSYRTSGNTGELFF. This chain links TRBV6-5 with TRBJ2-2; 8 positions agree with TRBD2. The CDR3 spans 16 residues. In germline, CDR1 is MNHEY, CDR2 SVGAGI. V trimming: 6 bases; J trimming: 1 base; junction bases outside the gene matches: 7.

J is TRBJ1-2 and V is TRBV27, with D tentatively TRBD1 (6 bases). Trimming removed 5 bases from V and 7 bases from J, with 14 bases in between. Germline V lookup: CDR1 MNHEY, CDR2 SMNVEV (reference sequence). This CDR3 spans 13 amino acids. The CDR3 spells CASSPATGLGYTF. The CDR3 coding sequence is TGTGCCAGCAGTCCCGCGACAGGCCTTGGCTACACCTTC.

The V and J genes are TRBV5-6 and TRBJ2-5; TRBD1 matches at 12 bases. Germline trimming cut 3 bases from V and 5 bases from J; bases unmatched to any gene: 8. The germline CDR1 and CDR2 sequences are SGHDT and YYEEEE. This CDR3 contains 16 residues. CDR3 in DNA: TGTGCCAGCAGCTCATTCCGGGACAGGGGGCCGGAGACCCAGTACTTC. This gives the protein CASSSFRDRGPETQYF.

The chain couples TRBV5-1 to TRBJ2-3; TRBD1 matches at 9 bases. Germline loops: CDR1 SGHRS, CDR2 YFSETQ. The CDR3 has 15 residues. Unmatched junction bases numbered 5, after V lost 4 bases and J lost 2 bases. CDR3 DNA: TGCGCCAGCAGCGGCGGACAGGGGAACACAGATACGCAGTATTTT. This encodes CASSGGQGNTDTQYF.

This clone appeared a few times. The V gene is TRBV2, the J gene TRBJ2-1; 8 positions agree with TRBD2. The CDR3 spans 15 residues. V lost 2 bases and J lost 7; bases outside the gene matches: 7. Germline assignment: CDR1 SNHLY and CDR2 FYNNEI. In nucleotides, the CDR3 is TGTGCCAGCAGTGAATACGGGGGGGGTTTAAATGAGCAGTTCTTC. Translating gives CASSEYGGGLNEQFF.

The chain couples TRBV15 to TRBJ1-4; possibly TRBD1 for D (6 bases). There are 14 residues in the CDR3. In germline, CDR1 is LNHNV, CDR2 YYDKDF (reference sequence). V was trimmed by 1 base and J by 5 bases, leaving 8 bases between them. The CDR3 DNA is TGTGCCACCAGCAGAGGCAGGGGAAATGAAAAACTGTTTTTT. Protein: CATSRGRGNEKLFF. Complete variable domain (other parts from reference TRBV15 and TRBJ1-4): DAMVIQNPRYQVTQFGKPVTLSCSQTLNHNVMYWYQQKSSQAPKLLFHYYDKDFNNEADTPDNFQSRRPNTSFCFLDIRSPGLGDTAMYLCATSRGRGNEKLFFGSGTQLSVL.

V usage is TRBV3-1 (or the pseudogene TRBV3-2) and J usage is TRBJ1-5, with unresolved D. The CDR3 is 13 residues long. V gave up 1 base and J gave up 9 bases, with 10 bases separating them. Germline-derived CDR1 and CDR2 are LGHDT and YNNKEL (reference sequence). DNA of the CDR3: TGTGCCAGCAGCCAAGTTCCGGGAGTGCCCCAGCATTTT. It specifies CASSQVPGVPQHF.

The chain uses TRBV4-3 and TRBJ1-6; D might be TRBD1 (6 bases). The V gene lost 5 bases and the J gene lost 4 bases, with 21 bases spanning the gap. CDR3 length: 18 residues. The germline gives CDR1 LGHNA, CDR2 YSLEER. CDR3 residues: CASSNYKPGATYNSPLHF. The CDR3 DNA follows: TGCGCCAGCAGCAACTATAAACCAGGGGCGACTTATAATTCACCCCTCCACTTT.

The V call is TRBV6-2 or TRBV6-3, the J call TRBJ1-5; TRBD1 matches 8 bases. J was trimmed by 2 bases and V by 4 bases; bases with no gene match: 4. The germline V gene has CDR1 MNHEY and CDR2 SVGEGT. The CDR3 is 15 residues long. In DNA form, the CDR3 reads TGTGCCAGCAGTTTTCTGGACAGGGGCAATCAGCCCCAGCATTTT. The encoded protein is CASSFLDRGNQPQHF.

Details on this clone: One end of the junction does not line up with germline, which may come from a read error. V is TRBV7-7 and J is TRBJ2-1; 9 positions match TRBD1. CDR3 length: 15 amino acids. Germline V CDR1 and CDR2: SSHAT, FNYEAQ (reference sequence). CDR3 DNA sequence: TGTGCTAGCAGCCGTGGACAGGGGCTGAGCCATGAGCAGTTCTTC. Translating it yields CASSRGQGLSHEQFF.

V is TRBV6-5 and J is TRBJ2-1, with TRBD1 identical over 8 bases. The germline V gene has CDR1 MNHEY and CDR2 SVGAGI. This CDR3 has 14 amino acids. V shed 6 bases and J 6 bases; nucleotides not matched to a gene: 7. This CDR3 is CASSTPGGFNEQFF. The CDR3 coding sequence is TGTGCCAGCAGCACCCCAGGGGGCTTCAATGAGCAGTTCTTC.

V and J are TRBV28 and TRBJ1-4; 9 nucleotides line up with TRBD1. The V and J ends lost 1 base and 4 bases, in that order; junction bases with no gene match: 1. Germline CDR1 and CDR2: MDHEN and SYDVKM. The CDR3 has 15 residues. The CDR3 bases are TGTGCCAGCAGTTTATTGGGACAGGGTAATGAAAAACTGTTTTTT. Translation: CASSLLGQGNEKLFF. Full variable domain (missing parts from reference TRBV28 and TRBJ1-4): DVKVTQSSRYLVKRTGEKVFLECVQDMDHENMFWYRQDPGLGLRLIYFSYDVKMKEKGDIPEGYSVSREKKERFSLILESASTNQTSMYLCASSLLGQGNEKLFFGSGTQLSVL.

The chain carries TRBV19 and TRBJ1-5; D might be TRBD1 (5 bases). CDR3 length equals 15 residues. V was clipped by 6 bases and J by 3 bases, with 15 bases between them. Germline V CDR1 and CDR2: LNHDA, SQIVND (reference sequence). In DNA, the CDR3 is TGTGCCAGTAGCTCCAGCAGGGATTTCAATCAGCCCCAGCATTTT. Amino acid sequence: CASSSSRDFNQPQHF.

This clone turned up a few times. The rearrangement links TRBV9 to TRBJ2-7; 9 bases fit TRBD1. V lost 4 bases and J lost 1; bases outside the gene matches: 3. The germline V gene has CDR1 SGDLS and CDR2 YYNGEE. This CDR3 has 14 amino acids. DNA for the CDR3: TGTGCCAGCAGCTCCGGACAGGGGTCCTACGAGCAGTACTTC. Encoded protein: CASSSGQGSYEQYF. Supplemented by reference TRBV9 and TRBJ2-7, the full variable domain reads DSGVTQTPKHLITATGQRVTLRCSPRSGDLSVYWYQQSLDQGLQFLIQYYNGEERAKGNILERFSAQQFPDLHSELNLSSLELGDSALYFCASSSGQGSYEQYFGPGTRLTVT.

This chain connects TRBV27 to TRBJ1-2, with 8 bases aligning to TRBD1. Unmatched junction bases numbered 2, after V lost 5 bases and J lost 3 bases. Germline-derived CDR1 and CDR2 are MNHEY and SMNVEV (reference sequence). This CDR3 has 13 amino acids. In DNA form, the CDR3 reads TGTGCCAGCAGTCTACAGGGGGACTATGGCTACACCTTC. Translation gives CASSLQGDYGYTF.

The CDR3 nucleotides are TGTGCCAGCAGTGGCCCCCTCGCAAGGGGGTCCCCATTCTACAATGAGCAGTTCTTC. Encoded protein: CASSGPLARGSPFYNEQFF. The chain employs TRBV6-1 and TRBJ2-1; tentative D call: TRBD1 (6 bases). Trimming pared 4 bases from V and 3 bases from J, leaving 25 bases between. CDR1 MNHNS and CDR2 SASEGT come from the germline V gene. The length of the CDR3 is 19 residues.

The CDR3 nucleotides read TGTGCCAGCAGCGAGCAACTAGCGCGATACGAGCAGTACTTC. Amino acid sequence: CASSEQLARYEQYF. The rearrangement links TRBV11-2 to TRBJ2-7; 7 nucleotides align to TRBD2. The germline gives CDR1 SGHAT, CDR2 FQNNGV. CDR3 length: 14 residues. With 5 bases clipped from V and 4 bases from J, the junction kept 8 bases outside the gene matches.

The V call is TRBV27, the J call TRBJ1-3, with unresolved D. Trimming cost V 4 bases and J 0 bases, with 4 bases left between them. CDR3 length: 13 residues. Germline lookup yields CDR1 MNHEY and CDR2 SMNVEV (reference sequence). Here the CDR3 DNA reads TGTGCCAGCAGTTCGAGCTCTGGAAACACCATATATTTT. Residues: CASSSSSGNTIYF.

V usage is TRBV7-9 and J usage is TRBJ2-3; D remains unclear. CDR3 length: 16 amino acids. Between the trimmed V and J ends, which lost 5 bases and 4 bases, there was a span of 19 bases. Per the germline V gene, CDR1 is SEHNR and CDR2 is FQNEAQ (reference sequence). The CDR3 bases are TGTGCCAGCAGCCTGCGCGTATCGGTTTTGGCAGATACGCAGTATTTT. Residues: CASSLRVSVLADTQYF.

This chain joins TRBV19 and TRBJ1-3, with D perhaps TRBD1 (5 bases). CDR1 is LNHDA and CDR2 is SQIVND in the germline V gene (reference sequence). V was clipped by 4 bases and J by 0 bases, with 10 bases between them. CDR3 length equals 15 residues. The CDR3, as DNA: TGTGCCAGTAGTACCGACAGAATCTCTGGAAACACCATATATTTT. Its protein product is CASSTDRISGNTIYF.

V usage is TRBV25-1 and J usage is TRBJ2-1, with 14 bases fitting TRBD2. Looked up from germline, CDR1 is MGHDK and CDR2 is SYGVNS. CDR3 length equals 16 residues. The V segment lost 2 bases and the J segment 5 bases; nucleotides outside the gene matches: 2. CDR3 region: CASSEPGLAGDNEQFF. DNA for the CDR3: TGTGCCAGCAGTGAACCGGGACTAGCGGGAGACAATGAGCAGTTCTTC. Full variable domain (outside the CDR3, taken from reference TRBV25-1 and TRBJ2-1): EADIYQTPRYLVIGTGKKITLECSQTMGHDKMYWYQQDPGMELHLIHYSYGVNSTEKGDLSSESTVSRIRTEHFPLTLESARPSHTSQYLCASSEPGLAGDNEQFFGPGTRLTVL.

The chain couples TRBV6-1 to TRBJ1-5; D is perhaps TRBD1 (6 bases). Germline V CDR1 and CDR2: MNHNS, SASEGT. The V gene lost 2 bases and the J gene lost 3 bases, with 8 bases spanning the gap. The CDR3 contains 14 residues. This CDR3 is CASSEQGNNQPQHF. The CDR3, as DNA: TGTGCCAGCAGTGAACAGGGGAACAATCAGCCCCAGCATTTT.

This chain uses TRBV5-5 with TRBJ1-2; 8 nucleotides agree with TRBD1. CDR3 length: 16 residues. V lost 4 bases and J lost 1; bases outside the gene matches: 9. Germline CDR1 is SGHKS and CDR2 is YYEKEE (reference sequence). CDR3 amino acids: CASSRDGQGNNYGYTF. The CDR3 DNA follows: TGTGCCAGCAGCCGAGATGGACAGGGTAATAACTATGGCTACACCTTC. The whole variable domain, remainder taken from reference TRBV5-5 and TRBJ1-2, is DAGVTQSPTHLIKTRGQQVTLRCSPISGHKSVSWYQQVLGQGPQFIFQYYEKEERGRGNFPDRFSARQFPNYSSELNVNALLLGDSALYLCASSRDGQGNNYGYTFGSGTRLTVV.

The chain joins TRBV2 to TRBJ1-1, with 8 nucleotides matching TRBD1. The J segment lost 4 bases and the V segment lost 4 bases, leaving 5 bases of the junction unmatched. This CDR3 has 14 amino acids. Germline CDR1 SNHLY, CDR2 FYNNEI. CDR3 nucleotides: TGTGCCAGCAGTGGACAGGGGATGAGCACTGAAGCTTTCTTT. It is translated as CASSGQGMSTEAFF.

The V gene is TRBV6-5, the J gene TRBJ2-7; 10 bases align to TRBD1. J lost 4 bases, V lost 6 bases, and 6 bases had no gene match. The CDR3 length is 14 residues. CDR1 MNHEY and CDR2 SVGAGI come from the germline V gene. The CDR3 coding sequence is TGTGCCAGCAGGGAGGACAGGGGGACGTACGAGCAGTACTTC. Protein sequence: CASREDRGTYEQYF.